The T cell receptor (beta chain) under discussion was sequenced for a study of CD8+ T cells in alopecia areata. Extracted from the samples, RNA was reverse transcribed into cDNA to serve as the sequencing template. The method was immunoSEQ multiplex PCR; TCRdb's version includes in-frame clones alone and lacks a portion of them. The sample holds about 210,000 clones, roughly two fifths seen once. Germline CDR1 and CDR2: LNHNV and YYDKDF (reference sequence). The CDR3 spans 14 residues. Losses at the gene ends were 5 bases for V and 7 bases for J; bases not matched to a gene: 5. The treatment denotes: oral pan-JAK inhibitor, 5-10 mg twice daily. General study results and limits: Persistence during tofacitinib was seen for many expanded lesional clones in scalp and blood.

On this clone: Its antigen is not known.

The TCR was taken from a human donor with alopecia areata. V and J are TRBV15 and TRBJ1-5, with 10 nucleotides matching TRBD1. This specimen was CD4+ T cells sorted from blood, taken between weeks 30 and 35, from a patient treated with tofacitinib. The CDR3 region is CATSGQGGRQPQHF. The CDR3 region has the DNA TGTGCCACCAGCGGACAGGGGGGGCGCCAGCCCCAGCATTTT.